This T cell receptor beta chain comes out of a study of CD8+ T cells in alopecia areata. Study-level information: Patients took tofacitinib for 6 to 18 months, followed by 6 drug-free months.

The CDR3 has 16 amino acids. CDR1 is SGHRS, CDR2 YFSETQ, per germline. Trimming removed 0 bases at V and 4 bases at J, with 16 bases between. This clone has a single count. Once RNA had been extracted, it was reverse transcribed into cDNA to act as the sequencing template. Profiling relied on immunoSEQ multiplex PCR, and the TCRdb table lists in-frame clones only, not all of them. The sample has roughly 250,000 clones; roughly two thirds are singletons. The specimen comprised CD4+ T cells sorted from blood, sampled at week 0. This TCR was sampled from a human donor with alopecia areata. The chain combines TRBV5-1 with TRBJ1-1; D gene uncertain. CDR3 nucleotide sequence: TGCGCCAGCAGCTTGGCCCAGTCCGGGTTGGGCACTGAAGCTTTCTTT. It specifies CASSLAQSGLGTEAFF.